The 27 T cell receptor beta chains below were found in one sample sequenced in a study of T-cell reconstitution after alpha-beta-depleted transplantation in children. Researchers prepared the TCRbeta library using unique molecular identifiers, the study reports. MiXCR, applied by TCRdb to the PCR reads, yields one record per CDR3 protein. The sample gives 500,000 to 650,000 distinct CDR3 sequences, roughly an eighth of which show up once; approximately 14% is in the top ten. The sample was PBMCs, mostly from graft donor cells, taken 180 days after TCRalphabeta/CD19-depleted stem cell transplant. The source of these receptors is a female patient between 2 and 15 years old who had a stem cell transplant for aplastic anemia, so the T cells may come from the graft donor.

This clonotype was seen only a few times. The V gene is TRBV19, the J gene TRBJ2-1; D is unclear. This CDR3 contains 15 residues. The germline gives CDR1 LNHDA, CDR2 SQIVND (reference sequence). V lost 3 bases, J lost 9 bases, and 18 bases lay in between. CDR3 region: CASSISFGFQGEQFF. The CDR3 nucleotides are TGTGCCAGTAGTATTAGTTTCGGGTTCCAAGGTGAGCAGTTCTTC.

The chain is built from TRBV5-1 and TRBJ1-3, with D uncertain. Germline CDR1 is SGHRS and CDR2 is YFSETQ. The CDR3 covers 17 residues. V was cut by 0 bases and J by 0 bases, with 13 bases left in between. The CDR3 sequence is CASSLEARPLSGNTIYF. DNA for the CDR3: TGCGCCAGCAGCTTGGAAGCCAGACCGCTCTCTGGAAACACCATATATTTT.

This clonotype has a count of ten or more. This sequence joins TRBV21-1 and TRBJ2-1; the D call in the table, TRBD2, was not verified against the DNA. TRBV21-1 is a known pseudogene. This CDR3 is built from 17 residues. CDR3 sequence reads: CASSMGTSGSWYNEQFF. CDR3 sequence (DNA): TGTGCCAGCAGCATGGGGACTAGCGGGAGTTGGTACAATGAGCAGTTCTTC.

This clonotype was found a few times. The chain links TRBV3-1 to TRBJ2-3; TRBD2 matches 8 bases. The V gene's germline CDR1 is LGHDT and CDR2 YNNKEL (reference sequence). With V trimmed by 1 base and J by 10 bases, 7 bases remained unmatched. This CDR3 has 14 amino acids. The CDR3 here is CASSQVAAGGAQYF. CDR3 bases: TGTGCCAGCAGCCAAGTTGCCGCGGGAGGTGCGCAGTATTTT.

The sample holds many counts of this clonotype. The J gene is TRBJ2-3, the V gene TRBV4-1; 10 bases line up with TRBD1. Germline assignment: CDR1 MGHRA and CDR2 YSYEKL. The ends lost 5 bases at V and 3 bases at J; junction bases unmatched: 5. CDR3 length: 15 residues. The CDR3 sequence: CASSDRTGGTDTQYF. The CDR3, as DNA: TGCGCCAGCAGCGATAGGACAGGGGGGACAGATACGCAGTATTTT.

At least ten counts were recorded for this clonotype. The V and J genes are TRBV6-1 and TRBJ2-7, with 7 bases identical to TRBD1. The CDR3 has 13 residues. Germline assignment: CDR1 MNHNS and CDR2 SASEGT. V shed 7 bases and J 2 bases; nucleotides not matched to a gene: 5. CDR3 nucleotide sequence: TGTGCCAGCACCAGGACAGGAGCCTACGAGCAGTACTTC. Protein sequence: CASTRTGAYEQYF.

This CDR3 reads CASSPPKSGRVPQETQYF. In DNA, the CDR3 is TGTGCCAGCTCACCACCGAAAAGCGGGAGGGTCCCACAAGAGACCCAGTACTTC. The chain uses TRBV18 and TRBJ2-5; 10 nucleotides align to TRBD2. Germline values: CDR1 KGHSH, CDR2 LQKENI. The V gene end was trimmed by 0 bases and the J gene end by 2 bases; junction bases not matched to a gene: 9. The CDR3 has 18 amino acids.

There are many counts of this clonotype. The V and J genes are TRBV20-1 and TRBJ2-7; 8 nucleotides agree with TRBD1. V lost 3 bases, J lost 0 bases, and 10 bases stayed unmatched. The CDR3 has 16 residues. CDR1 DFQATT and CDR2 SNEGSKA come from the germline V gene (reference sequence). The CDR3 loop reads CSASGGTGGSSYEQYF. The CDR3 nucleotides are TGCAGTGCTAGCGGCGGGACAGGTGGGAGCTCCTACGAGCAGTACTTC.

This clonotype was counted a few times. The CDR3 bases are TGTGCCAGCAGCTTTCCTGACGGTGGTGGTGGCTACACCTTC. Protein: CASSFPDGGGGYTF. The chain uses TRBV11-1 and TRBJ1-2; no clear D gene. V was shortened by 3 bases and J by 7 bases, with 15 bases between the two germline ends. Germline assignment: CDR1 SGHAT and CDR2 FQDESV (reference sequence). The CDR3 is 14 amino acids.

This clonotype appeared a few times. This sequence joins TRBV7-9 and TRBJ2-7; D gene uncertain. The CDR3 loop spans 14 amino acids. CDR1 SEHNR and CDR2 FQNEAQ come from the germline V gene (reference sequence). V was trimmed by 3 bases and J by 0 bases, leaving 9 bases between them. The CDR3 nucleotides are TGTGCCAGCAGCTTGTCCAGCGTCTCCTACGAGCAGTACTTC. Residues: CASSLSSVSYEQYF.

The chain recombines TRBV28 with TRBJ1-4; D is possibly TRBD1 (5 bases). Germline V gene sequence: CDR1 MDHEN, CDR2 SYDVKM. This CDR3 spans 15 amino acids. Trimming took 6 bases from V and 0 from J, leaving 11 bases between them. CDR3 sequence: CASSLRTSTNEKLFF. CDR3 nucleotide sequence: TGTGCCAGCAGCCTCCGGACATCAACTAATGAAAAACTGTTTTTT.

The chain combines TRBV7-8 with TRBJ2-4; D may be TRBD1 (5 bases). Germline lookup yields CDR1 SGHVS and CDR2 FQNEAQ. The CDR3 covers 15 residues. Trimming stripped 5 bases from V and 8 bases from J, with 19 bases between. CDR3 sequence: CASSPRQPPRDIQYF. The CDR3 nucleotides are TGTGCCAGCAGCCCTAGACAGCCTCCCCGGGACATTCAGTACTTC.

The table lists this clonotype with a few counts. This chain joins TRBV10-2 and TRBJ2-7; the D gene is possibly TRBD2 (5 bases). CDR1 is WSHSY and CDR2 is SAAADI in the germline V gene. V dropped 2 bases and J dropped 0 bases, with 8 bases sitting between them. This CDR3 has 14 residues. The CDR3 region has the DNA TGCGCCAGCAGTGAGAGAGGGAGCTCCTACGAGCAGTACTTC. Its protein product is CASSERGSSYEQYF.

In its sample, this clonotype was seen a few times. This chain links TRBV7-2 with TRBJ1-1, with TRBD1 identical over 9 bases. The junction had 8 bases not matched to a gene; V was cut back by 5 bases and J by 7 bases. The germline V gene has CDR1 SGHTA and CDR2 FQGNSA. The CDR3 runs to 14 residues. The CDR3 DNA is TGTGCCAGCAGCATACGGGACAGGGCGATTGAAGCTTTCTTT. This codes for CASSIRDRAIEAFF.

This clonotype has only a few counts. This CDR3 reads CASSSLPSLAGGPNEQFF. The DNA for the CDR3 is TGTGCCAGCAGCTCCCTACCCAGTCTAGCGGGAGGGCCCAATGAGCAGTTCTTC. The rearrangement joins TRBV13 to TRBJ2-1, with TRBD2 matching 12 bases. The germline V gene encodes CDR1 PRHDT and CDR2 FYEKMQ (reference sequence). The CDR3 runs 18 residues. The J segment lost 6 bases and the V segment lost 4 bases, leaving 13 bases of the junction unmatched.

This clonotype has a count of ten or more. The chain combines TRBV7-6 with TRBJ2-7; TRBD1 matches at 9 bases. After removal of 5 bases from V and 5 bases from J, the junction contained 4 bases not matched to a gene. The germline V gene has CDR1 SGHVS and CDR2 FNYEAQ. The CDR3 consists of 13 residues. This CDR3 is CASSVDRGNEQYF. The CDR3 nucleotides are TGTGCCAGCAGCGTCGACAGGGGGAACGAGCAGTACTTC.

This chain connects TRBV5-1 to TRBJ2-1; 9 nucleotides match TRBD2. From germline, CDR1 is SGHRS and CDR2 YFSETQ. There are 14 residues in the CDR3. J lost 8 bases, V lost 3 bases, and 6 bases had no gene match. CDR3 bases: TGCGCCAGCAGCTCCTGGACTAGCGTCTATGAGCAGTTCTTC. This sequence encodes CASSSWTSVYEQFF.

This chain joins TRBV4-3 and TRBJ2-7; D may be TRBD2 (6 bases). The V gene's germline CDR1 is LGHNA and CDR2 YSLEER. Trimming stripped 6 bases from V and 8 bases from J, with 20 bases between. CDR3 length: 14 amino acids. CDR3 DNA: TGCGCCAGCAGTAAAGGCGGGATTGGTTACAAGCAGTACTTC. This encodes CASSKGGIGYKQYF.

The chain joins TRBV12-3 or TRBV12-4 to TRBJ2-1; D may be TRBD2 (6 bases). V was clipped by 7 bases and J by 9 bases, with 22 bases between them. The CDR3 has 15 residues. In DNA, the CDR3 is TGTGCCAGCAACGGGGCGGGGATTTCATTGTTTGAGCAGTTCTTC. Amino acid sequence: CASNGAGISLFEQFF.

Ten or more counts support this clonotype. This chain joins TRBV7-2 and TRBJ1-1; the match to TRBD1 covers 9 bases. J lost 4 bases, V lost 2 bases, and 2 bases had no gene match. Germline CDR1 SGHTA, CDR2 FQGNSA. This CDR3 contains 14 residues. The CDR3: CASSLMTGGTEAFF. The DNA for the CDR3 is TGTGCCAGCAGCTTAATGACAGGGGGCACTGAAGCTTTCTTT.

This chain joins TRBV6-2 or TRBV6-3 and TRBJ2-2; 9 bases align to TRBD2. Germline-derived CDR1 and CDR2 are MNHEY and SVGEGT. The CDR3 extends over 14 amino acids. The junction had 5 bases not matched to a gene; V was cut back by 4 bases and J by 8 bases. The CDR3 spells CASSWAGGTGELFF. In DNA, the CDR3 is TGTGCCAGCAGTTGGGCGGGAGGGACGGGGGAGCTGTTTTTT.

The chain is built from TRBV9 and TRBJ2-7; D is unresolved. There are 8 residues in the CDR3. Germline V CDR1 and CDR2: SGDLS, YYNGEE. The CDR3 nucleotides read TGTGCCAGCAGCGTTAGTAGCGTC. Its translation: CASSVSSV.

With respect to this clonotype: This may come from a read error, since a much larger clone is one base off. This sequence joins TRBV15 and TRBJ2-2; D ambiguous. The CDR3 contains 17 residues. Per germline, CDR1 LNHNV and CDR2 YYDKDF (reference sequence). The CDR3 region is CATSRAFFLQNTEELFF. CDR3 coding DNA: TGTGCCACCAGCAGAGCCTTTTTTCTACAGAACACCGAGGAGCTGTTTTTT. The entire variable domain, with the rest obtained from reference TRBV15 and TRBJ2-2, is as follows: DAMVIQNPRYQVTQFGKPVTLSCSQTLNHNVMYWYQQKSSQAPKLLFHYYDKDFNNEADTPDNFQSRRPNTSFCFLDIRSPGLGDTAMYLCATSRAFFLQNTEELFFGEGSRLTVL.

V gene TRBV20-1 combines with J gene TRBJ2-4, with a weak D call TRBD1 (6 bases). This CDR3 spans 14 amino acids. Germline V gives CDR1 DFQATT, CDR2 SNEGSKA (reference sequence). The V end lost 1 base, the J end lost 5 bases, and 12 bases lay between the germline ends. The CDR3 bases are TGCAGTGCTAGAGGGCCACCAGGGGAAAACATTCAGTACTTC. Translated: CSARGPPGENIQYF.

There are a few counts of this clonotype. The rearrangement joins TRBV5-1 to TRBJ2-3; D possibly matches TRBD1 or TRBD2 (6 bases each). V shed 7 bases and J shed 4 bases, with 13 bases lying between them. The CDR3 extends over 13 amino acids. The V gene's germline CDR1 is SGHRS and CDR2 YFSETQ. The CDR3 region has the DNA TGCGCCAGCGGGGCGGAGGGGGCAGATACGCAGTATTTT. It yields the protein CASGAEGADTQYF. The full variable domain, in which reference TRBV5-1 and TRBJ2-3 provide the parts outside the CDR3, is KAGVTQTPRYLIKTRGQQVTLSCSPISGHRSVSWYQQTPGQGLQFLFEYFSETQRNKGNFPGRFSGRQFSNSRSEMNVSTLELGDSALYLCASGAEGADTQYFGPGTRLTVL.

This clonotype showed up many times. The chain carries TRBV29-1 and TRBJ2-7, with TRBD2 matching 9 bases. This CDR3 spans 13 amino acids. Germline trimming cut 4 bases from V and 7 bases from J; bases unmatched to any gene: 8. Germline values: CDR1 SQVTM, CDR2 ANQGSEA. The CDR3 region has the DNA TGCAGCGTTGTTGCGGGAGGGCCTAGAGAGCAGTACTTC. This encodes CSVVAGGPREQYF.

For this clonotype: A read error may account for a junction end that differs from germline. The chain uses TRBV19 and TRBJ2-7, with D uncertain. The length of the CDR3 is 13 residues. From germline, CDR1 is LNHDA and CDR2 SQIVND (reference sequence). CDR3 amino acids: CASSIRSSSEQYF. Here the CDR3 DNA reads TGTGCCAGTAGTATTAGGAGCTCCTCCGAGCAGTACTTC.